The entry that follows covers one T cell receptor (beta chain) sequence. Its cognate antigen is unknown. The data were obtained in a study of high-grade serous ovarian cancer treatment subgroups. Across the study: Each sample yielded on average approximately 7,700 unique TCR beta rearrangements from around 15,000 reads. Overall study findings and caveats: Tumors within one patient showed repertoire similarity of roughly 0.095 to 0.85.

Tumor samples were obtained before definitive surgery or chemotherapy. Assay: immunoSEQ multiplex PCR; the TCRdb copy retains only in-frame clones and omits some. This sample carries around 5,000 clones, 66% of them seen once, and the ten largest clones take 13% to 15%. This CDR3 spans 13 amino acids. J gave up 4 bases and V 8 bases, and 6 bases lay outside the gene matches. Germline CDR1 is MNHEY and CDR2 is SMNVEV (reference sequence). This chain links TRBV27 with TRBJ2-5; 8 bases line up with TRBD2. Sequencing was performed on tumor tissue. The sequence was obtained from a human donor with high-grade serous ovarian cancer. CDR3 loop: CASRGGGTETQYF. The CDR3 DNA reads TGTGCCAGCCGGGGCGGGGGGACAGAGACCCAGTACTTC.